The 18 T cell receptor beta chains given below trace back to one sample, sequenced in a study of cytomegalovirus exposure and HLA in healthy donors. PCR was performed using 60 Vbeta and 13 Jbeta primers. This table comes from immunoSEQ multiplex PCR, and its TCRdb copy is limited to in-frame clones, with some not included. In the table there are some 220,000 clones, around 80% of which are singletons. Sequencing input: PBMCs. The receptor set was obtained from an older woman in good health and CMV-seropositive.

The chain links TRBV10-2 to TRBJ1-2; 7 bases are a match to TRBD1. V gave up 7 bases and J gave up 7 bases; unmatched junction bases: 15. This CDR3 has 15 amino acids. CDR1 WSHSY and CDR2 SAAADI come from the germline V gene. The CDR3: CASTTGRGPLGGYTF. The CDR3 region has the DNA TGCGCCAGCACGACAGGGCGGGGCCCTTTGGGTGGCTACACCTTC.

The chain joins TRBV7-2 to TRBJ2-2, with 11 bases lining up with TRBD1. The CDR3 sequence is 16 residues long. The germline CDR1 and CDR2 sequences are SGHTA and FQGNSA. Trimming cost V 5 bases and J 7 bases; bases outside gene matches: 9. CDR3 region: CASSPRGTGGYGELFF. The CDR3 bases are TGTGCCAGCAGCCCAAGGGGGACAGGGGGTTACGGGGAGCTGTTTTTT.

The V gene is TRBV27, the J gene TRBJ2-7, with a tentative D call TRBD2 (5 bases). Between the trimmed V and J ends, which lost 6 bases and 6 bases, there was a span of 12 bases. Germline CDR1 reads MNHEY; CDR2 reads SMNVEV (reference sequence). The CDR3 covers 12 residues. CDR3 sequence: CASSSGLGEQYF. For the CDR3, the DNA is TGTGCCAGCAGCTCCGGACTCGGCGAGCAGTACTTC.

This clone was counted a few times. The gene calls are TRBV5-4 and TRBJ2-7; TRBD1 matches 9 bases. V lost 3 bases and J lost 2; bases outside the gene matches: 12. The germline CDR1 and CDR2 sequences are SGHNT and YYREEE (reference sequence). The CDR3 is 17 residues long. This CDR3 is CASSSLGKTGGTYEQYF. CDR3 bases: TGTGCCAGCAGCTCCTTGGGGAAGACAGGGGGGACCTACGAGCAGTACTTC.

V gene TRBV21-1 combines with J gene TRBJ2-1; the D call of TRBD1 is as the table states it, not checked on the DNA. TRBV21-1 is flagged as a pseudogene. This CDR3 is built from 19 residues. The CDR3: CASSKGAILTGSSYNEQFF. The DNA of the CDR3 is TGTGCCAGCAGCAAAGGCGCCATCTTGACAGGGAGCTCCTACAATGAGCAGTTCTTC.

The V and J genes are TRBV5-1 and TRBJ2-7; D is perhaps TRBD1 (5 bases). Germline lookup yields CDR1 SGHRS and CDR2 YFSETQ. CDR3 length: 14 amino acids. V was clipped by 2 bases and J by 5 bases, with 14 bases between them. CDR3 residues: CASSFERGLDEQYF. The CDR3 nucleotides read TGCGCCAGCAGCTTTGAAAGGGGATTGGACGAGCAGTACTTC.

The chain carries TRBV7-9 and TRBJ2-7; 7 bases align to TRBD2. Germline CDR1 SEHNR, CDR2 FQNEAQ (reference sequence). The CDR3 has 15 residues. Trimming at V came to 4 bases and at J to 5 bases, leaving 11 bases not matched to a gene. This chain's CDR3 is CASSSWTRTLNEQYF. The DNA for the CDR3 is TGTGCCAGCAGCTCCTGGACTAGGACTTTGAACGAGCAGTACTTC.

This clone was observed a handful of times. The chain combines TRBV6-4 with TRBJ2-1, with 9 bases fitting TRBD2. Germline lookup yields CDR1 MRHNA and CDR2 SNTAGT. The CDR3 sequence is 15 residues long. Trimming removed 2 bases from V and 2 bases from J; junction bases left unmatched: 1. The CDR3 nucleotides read TGTGCCAGCAGTGACGCTAGCGGGACCTACAATGAGCAGTTCTTC. Its protein is CASSDASGTYNEQFF.

This clone occurred a few times. The V call is TRBV7-9, the J call TRBJ1-4; 10 nucleotides line up with TRBD1. This CDR3 is built from 15 residues. Germline CDR1 reads SEHNR; CDR2 reads FQNEAQ (reference sequence). V shed 3 bases, J shed 7 bases, and the junction held 5 bases outside the gene matches. The CDR3 reads CASSLTTGGSEKLFF. CDR3 DNA sequence: TGTGCCAGCAGCTTGACGACAGGGGGCAGTGAAAAACTGTTTTTT.

The chain combines TRBV7-3 with TRBJ2-1; D gene uncertain. The CDR3 spans 13 residues. CDR1 and CDR2 from the germline V gene are SGHTA and FQGTGA. Trimming left V 10 bases short and J 0 bases short, with 10 bases between. The CDR3 DNA reads TGTGCCACCTCGGAGAGCTCCTACAATGAGCAGTTCTTC. Amino acid sequence: CATSESSYNEQFF.

The J gene is TRBJ2-3, the V gene TRBV6-5; TRBD2 matches at 7 bases. The CDR3 spans 13 residues. Germline assignment: CDR1 MNHEY and CDR2 SVGAGI. Trimming at V came to 5 bases and at J to 3 bases, leaving 2 bases not matched to a gene. The CDR3 here is CASSRAGTDTQYF. The CDR3 coding sequence is TGTGCCAGCAGTCGAGCGGGAACAGATACGCAGTATTTT.

The chain is built from TRBV18 and TRBJ2-7, with TRBD1 matching 7 bases. The germline V gene encodes CDR1 KGHSH and CDR2 LQKENI. V gave up 3 bases and J gave up 6 bases; unmatched junction bases: 11. This CDR3 is built from 15 residues. CDR3 region: CASSPGNRGSGEQYF. CDR3 in DNA: TGTGCCAGCTCACCTGGGAACAGGGGCTCGGGCGAGCAGTACTTC.

The chain couples TRBV5-1 to TRBJ1-5; D not resolved. CDR3 length equals 16 residues. V was shortened by 0 bases and J by 6 bases, with 16 bases between the two germline ends. The germline CDR1 and CDR2 sequences are SGHRS and YFSETQ. DNA of the CDR3: TGCGCCAGCAGCTTGGTGGCCGGGGATGGTAGTCAGCCCCAGCATTTT. Residues: CASSLVAGDGSQPQHF.

The CDR3 is CASGGTGAYEQYF. In DNA form, the CDR3 reads TGTGCCAGCGGTGGGACAGGGGCCTACGAGCAGTACTTC. The chain is built from TRBV6-6 and TRBJ2-7; 10 bases are shared with TRBD1. Trimming removed 8 bases from V and 2 bases from J; junction bases left unmatched: 3. CDR1 is MNHNY, CDR2 SVGAGI, per germline (reference sequence). The CDR3 has 13 residues.

In DNA, the CDR3 is TGTGCCAGCAGCGTAGGGAGTAGCAGCATTCAGTACTTC. This translates into CASSVGSSSIQYF. The J gene is TRBJ2-4, the V gene TRBV9; D is ambiguous. Germline CDR1 and CDR2: SGDLS and YYNGEE. With 0 bases removed from V and 9 bases from J, the gap between germline ends came to 10 bases. There are 13 residues in the CDR3.

V and J are TRBV4-1 and TRBJ2-3, with 12 bases lining up with TRBD2. The CDR3 loop spans 16 amino acids. The germline CDR1 and CDR2 sequences are MGHRA and YSYEKL. J was trimmed by 2 bases and V by 1 base; bases with no gene match: 1. As DNA, the CDR3 is TGCGCCAGCAGCCAAGGACTAGCGGGGGCCACAGATACGCAGTATTTT. This gives the protein CASSQGLAGATDTQYF.

On this clone itself: This same CDR3 is encoded by further DNA sequences in the sample. The rearrangement links TRBV15 to TRBJ2-7; 8 bases fit TRBD2. The CDR3 consists of 13 residues. Germline assignment: CDR1 LNHNV and CDR2 YYDKDF (reference sequence). Losses at the gene ends were 1 base for V and 7 bases for J; bases not matched to a gene: 3. The DNA for the CDR3 is TGTGCCACCAGCAGAGCCCGGGGGGGGGAGCAGTACTTC. Its translation: CATSRARGGEQYF.

V usage is TRBV5-6 and J usage is TRBJ1-3; D may be TRBD1 (6 bases). Germline V gene lookup returns CDR1 SGHDT and CDR2 YYEEEE. Trimming took off 2 bases at V and 1 base at J, with 10 bases between the two ends. The CDR3 is made up of 15 amino acids. This CDR3 is CASSFLQGSGNTIYF. CDR3 nucleotide sequence: TGTGCCAGCAGCTTTTTACAGGGTTCTGGAAACACCATATATTTT.